Presented here are 32 T cell receptor beta chains from one specimen sequenced in a study of cytomegalovirus exposure and HLA in healthy donors. The primer mix had 60 Vbeta and 13 Jbeta primers. Data came from immunoSEQ multiplex PCR; TCRdb stores just in-frame clones and leaves some out. The table lists fewer than 110,000 clones, approximately 76% of them singletons. Sequencing was performed on PBMCs. These receptors were collected from a man between 18 and 29 years old in good health and CMV-seronegative.

J is TRBJ2-2 and V is TRBV7-2; 7 bases match TRBD1. CDR3 size: 15 residues. Germline trimming cut 5 bases from V and 4 bases from J; bases unmatched to any gene: 7. Germline CDR1 reads SGHTA; CDR2 reads FQGNSA. CDR3 in amino acids: CASSQDRASTGELFF. The CDR3 DNA follows: TGTGCCAGCAGCCAAGACAGGGCGAGCACCGGGGAGCTGTTTTTT.

The CDR3 here is CASSALAGSPNEQFF. In nucleotides, the CDR3 is TGTGCCAGCAGTGCACTAGCGGGGTCCCCCAATGAGCAGTTCTTC. V is TRBV28 and J is TRBJ2-1; 10 nucleotides line up with TRBD2. Trimming removed 5 bases from V and 6 bases from J; junction bases left unmatched: 7. Germline assignment: CDR1 MDHEN and CDR2 SYDVKM. This CDR3 is built from 15 residues.

This rearrangement joins TRBV2 to TRBJ1-2; D not resolved. The CDR3 runs 15 residues. From germline, CDR1 is SNHLY and CDR2 FYNNEI. The germline V and J ends were trimmed by 3 bases and 4 bases, with 15 bases remaining between them. CDR3 sequence: CASSEGQPPGYGYTF. The CDR3 DNA reads as TGTGCCAGCAGTGAGGGTCAGCCACCAGGCTATGGCTACACCTTC.

The chain is built from TRBV10-2 and TRBJ2-7; D is unresolved. Germline CDR1 and CDR2: WSHSY and SAAADI. CDR3 length equals 12 residues. Trimming cost V 3 bases and J 5 bases, with 8 bases left between them. The CDR3 region has the DNA TGCGCCAGCAGTGACAGTCGGGACGAGCAGTACTTC. This sequence encodes CASSDSRDEQYF.

The rearrangement uses TRBV21-1 and TRBJ1-1; the tabulated D call, TRBD1, remains unverified against the DNA. TRBV21-1 is an annotated pseudogene. The CDR3 runs 17 residues. CDR3 residues: CASGPERGREALPEAFF. CDR3 DNA: TGTGCCAGCGGACCTGAAAGGGGGCGAGAGGCTCTCCCTGAAGCTTTCTTT.

The chain has TRBV7-2 and TRBJ1-5; no clear D gene. This CDR3 contains 15 residues. Trimming took off 4 bases at V and 0 bases at J, with 10 bases between the two ends. The V gene's germline CDR1 is SGHTA and CDR2 FQGNSA. CDR3 nucleotide sequence: TGTGCCAGCAGCTCCGGAGGAAATAGCAATCAGCCCCAGCATTTT. Encoded protein: CASSSGGNSNQPQHF.

J is TRBJ1-5 and V is TRBV23-1; TRBD1 aligns across 11 bases. TRBV23-1 falls under the ORF class, with uncertain function. Trimming cost V 3 bases and J 6 bases; bases outside gene matches: 4. The CDR3 covers 15 residues. The CDR3 DNA is TGCGCCAGCAGTCATCGGACAGGGGGCCGTCAGCCCCAGCATTTT. Protein: CASSHRTGGRQPQHF.

The chain couples TRBV2 to TRBJ2-2; maybe TRBD1 (5 bases). This CDR3 contains 15 residues. CDR1 is SNHLY and CDR2 is FYNNEI in the germline V gene. Trimming left V 3 bases short and J 4 bases short, with 12 bases between. This CDR3 reads CASSDTRQTTGELFF. CDR3 nucleotides: TGTGCCAGCAGTGACACCCGACAGACCACCGGGGAGCTGTTTTTT.

The CDR3 loop reads CASSFRELGTETQYF. The CDR3 DNA follows: TGTGCCAGCAGCTTCCGGGAGCTGGGGACAGAGACCCAGTACTTC. The V and J genes are TRBV7-9 and TRBJ2-5, with a weak D call TRBD2 (6 bases). V was pared by 3 bases and J by 4 bases, with 15 bases between. The CDR3 runs to 15 residues. Germline V gives CDR1 SEHNR, CDR2 FQNEAQ (reference sequence).

The gene calls are TRBV6-5 and TRBJ1-1; 9 nucleotides align to TRBD1. From germline, CDR1 is MNHEY and CDR2 SVGAGI. V gave up 8 bases and J gave up 3 bases; unmatched junction bases: 4. CDR3 length: 13 amino acids. CDR3 nucleotides: TGTGCCAGCTCACAGGGGGCCTACACTGAAGCTTTCTTT. The encoded protein is CASSQGAYTEAFF.

V usage is TRBV7-2 and J usage is TRBJ2-1; no firm D call. This CDR3 comprises 15 residues. Germline CDR1 is SGHTA and CDR2 is FQGNSA. V lost 1 base and J 7 bases, leaving 14 bases between the germline ends. This chain's CDR3 is CASSLGWAAGNEQFF. The CDR3 DNA follows: TGTGCCAGCAGCTTAGGTTGGGCAGCAGGTAATGAGCAGTTCTTC.

The chain employs TRBV27 and TRBJ2-1; possibly TRBD1 for D (6 bases). The CDR3 runs to 13 residues. Germline CDR1 and CDR2: MNHEY and SMNVEV (reference sequence). Trimming removed 1 base at V and 9 bases at J, with 10 bases between. CDR3 protein: CASSLLYRAEQFF. In nucleotides, the CDR3 is TGTGCCAGCAGTTTATTATACAGGGCTGAGCAGTTCTTC.

This clone was observed a few times. The CDR3 protein is CASSEGANYGYTF. CDR3 nucleotide sequence: TGCGCCAGCAGCGAGGGAGCTAACTATGGCTACACCTTC. The V call is TRBV5-1, the J call TRBJ1-2; D remains ambiguous. CDR3 size: 13 residues. The V end lost 4 bases, the J end lost 0 bases, and 7 bases lay between the germline ends. CDR1 is SGHRS and CDR2 is YFSETQ in the germline V gene.

With respect to this clone: Other DNA sequences in the sample encode the same CDR3. The chain uses TRBV19 and TRBJ2-1, with TRBD2 as a possible D gene (6 bases). Germline loops: CDR1 LNHDA, CDR2 SQIVND (reference sequence). The CDR3 loop spans 14 amino acids. Trimming pared 5 bases from V and 3 bases from J, leaving 11 bases between. In DNA, the CDR3 is TGTGCCAGTAGTCTGGGCGGGGACTACAATGAGCAGTTCTTC. Translated, it gives CASSLGGDYNEQFF.

This chain uses TRBV14 with TRBJ2-1, with 10 nucleotides matching TRBD2. This CDR3 region has 17 residues. V was pared by 4 bases and J by 5 bases, with 11 bases of the junction left unmatched. Germline CDR1 SGHDN, CDR2 FVKESK. The CDR3 nucleotides read TGTGCCAGCAGCCGCCGCGGGACAGCGGGGGGGCACAATGAGCAGTTCTTC. This encodes CASSRRGTAGGHNEQFF.

The chain links TRBV5-1 to TRBJ2-2; 11 bases agree with TRBD1. The CDR3 has 17 amino acids. Germline assignment: CDR1 SGHRS and CDR2 YFSETQ. Trimming removed 4 bases from V and 4 bases from J; junction bases left unmatched: 9. CDR3 sequence (DNA): TGCGCCAGCAGCCCGCGGGCAGGACAGGGGGCCACCGGGGAGCTGTTTTTT. It is translated as CASSPRAGQGATGELFF. Full variable domain (outside the CDR3, taken from reference TRBV5-1 and TRBJ2-2): KAGVTQTPRYLIKTRGQQVTLSCSPISGHRSVSWYQQTPGQGLQFLFEYFSETQRNKGNFPGRFSGRQFSNSRSEMNVSTLELGDSALYLCASSPRAGQGATGELFFGEGSRLTVL.

V and J are TRBV4-2 and TRBJ1-6, with 7 bases identical to TRBD1. The V and J ends lost 0 bases and 7 bases, in that order; junction bases with no gene match: 9. The CDR3 runs to 17 residues. Germline V gives CDR1 LGHNA, CDR2 YNFKEQ. The CDR3 DNA reads TGTGCCAGCAGCCAAGATTCAATCAGGGGGACCAATTCACCCCTCCACTTT. Protein: CASSQDSIRGTNSPLHF.

The V call is TRBV28, the J call TRBJ2-1; D unresolved. From germline, CDR1 is MDHEN and CDR2 SYDVKM. Trimming took 7 bases from V and 2 from J, leaving 12 bases between them. The CDR3 consists of 14 residues. CDR3 region: CASITSGTYNEQFF. CDR3 in DNA: TGTGCCAGCATCACTTCGGGTACCTACAATGAGCAGTTCTTC.

The chain combines TRBV15 with TRBJ2-7; D might be TRBD1 (5 bases). CDR3 length: 14 residues. CDR1 and CDR2 (germline): LNHNV, YYDKDF (reference sequence). V was pared by 2 bases and J by 2 bases, with 10 bases between. The CDR3 sequence is CATSRRQNTYEQYF. The CDR3 DNA follows: TGTGCCACCAGCAGAAGACAGAATACCTACGAGCAGTACTTC.

The J gene is TRBJ1-4, the V gene TRBV6-5, with 9 bases fitting TRBD1. The CDR3 runs 14 residues. The germline V gene encodes CDR1 MNHEY and CDR2 SVGAGI. The J segment lost 6 bases and the V segment lost 6 bases, leaving 5 bases of the junction unmatched. The CDR3 nucleotides are TGTGCCAGCAGCAGACAGGGGGAGTATGAAAAACTGTTTTTT. Its protein product is CASSRQGEYEKLFF.

The chain recombines TRBV9 with TRBJ2-1; tentative D call: TRBD2 (6 bases). Germline CDR1 is SGDLS and CDR2 is YYNGEE. The CDR3 consists of 14 residues. Trimming removed 0 bases at V and 6 bases at J, with 10 bases between. CDR3 DNA sequence: TGTGCCAGCAGCGTAGTCTGGACTACCAATGAGCAGTTCTTC. Its translation: CASSVVWTTNEQFF.

The rearrangement uses TRBV29-1 and TRBJ1-2; D not resolved. Trimming removed 7 bases at V and 6 bases at J, with 15 bases between. CDR3 length: 12 residues. Germline V gene data show CDR1 as SQVTM and CDR2 as ANQGSEA. Here the CDR3 DNA reads TGCAGCGCCAAACGACGCGGAGATGGCTACACCTTC. Translating gives CSAKRRGDGYTF. The variable domain in full, with the rest retrieved from reference TRBV29-1 and TRBJ1-2, is SAVISQKPSRDICQRGTSLTIQCQVDSQVTMMFWYRQQPGQSLTLIATANQGSEATYESGFVIDKFPISRPNLTFSTLTVSNMSPEDSSIYLCSAKRRGDGYTFGSGTRLTVV.

V usage is TRBV18 and J usage is TRBJ2-5, with 8 bases that match TRBD2. The CDR3 extends over 16 amino acids. Germline V CDR1 and CDR2: KGHSH, LQKENI. Trimming cost V 5 bases and J 2 bases; bases outside gene matches: 10. The DNA of the CDR3 is TGTGCCAGCTCAAAGAGAGCGGGGGACATTCAAGAGACCCAGTACTTC. Amino acids: CASSKRAGDIQETQYF.

The rearrangement joins TRBV5-1 to TRBJ2-5; 8 bases are a match to TRBD1. CDR3 length equals 15 residues. V lost 0 bases, J lost 3 bases, and 4 bases stayed unmatched. In germline, CDR1 is SGHRS, CDR2 YFSETQ. The CDR3: CASSLGTGTEETQYF. CDR3 nucleotides: TGCGCCAGCAGCTTGGGGACAGGGACAGAAGAGACCCAGTACTTC.

This clone was counted a single time. V and J are TRBV11-2 and TRBJ1-2, with D unclear. This CDR3 has 15 residues. CDR1 and CDR2 from the germline V gene are SGHAT and FQNNGV. The ends were cut back, 1 base at V and 5 bases at J, with 14 bases in the middle. The chain's CDR3 is CASSLANSIVYGYTF. CDR3 nucleotides: TGTGCCAGCAGCTTAGCTAACTCCATCGTATATGGCTACACCTTC.

The chain carries TRBV9 and TRBJ2-5; D gene uncertain. The CDR3 is 13 residues long. V shed 5 bases and J shed 1 base, with 9 bases lying between them. Germline V gene data show CDR1 as SGDLS and CDR2 as YYNGEE. The CDR3 region is CASSSGPQETQYF. The CDR3 coding sequence is TGTGCCAGCAGTTCAGGTCCCCAAGAGACCCAGTACTTC. Looking up the rest from reference TRBV9 and TRBJ2-5 gives the full variable domain: DSGVTQTPKHLITATGQRVTLRCSPRSGDLSVYWYQQSLDQGLQFLIQYYNGEERAKGNILERFSAQQFPDLHSELNLSSLELGDSALYFCASSSGPQETQYFGPGTRLLVL.

The chain is built from TRBV25-1 and TRBJ1-2; no definite D call. V dropped 7 bases and J dropped 2 bases, with 14 bases sitting between them. The CDR3 contains 14 residues. The germline V gene has CDR1 MGHDK and CDR2 SYGVNS. Written as DNA, the CDR3 is TGTGCCAGCAAGAAGGCAGGCTTGAACTATGGCTACACCTTC. It codes for CASKKAGLNYGYTF.

The chain combines TRBV13 with TRBJ2-7; possible D gene TRBD2, 7 bases. Looked up from germline, CDR1 is PRHDT and CDR2 is FYEKMQ (reference sequence). V gave up 4 bases and J gave up 3 bases, with 16 bases separating them. This CDR3 region has 15 residues. The CDR3 coding sequence is TGTGCCAGCAGCTCCACCGGGGGGCGGGGCTACGAGCAGTACTTC. The encoded protein is CASSSTGGRGYEQYF.

Details on this clone: Other DNA sequences in this sample translate to the same CDR3. The chain carries TRBV10-3 and TRBJ1-2; D may be TRBD1 (6 bases). There are 12 residues in the CDR3. V dropped 8 bases and J dropped 3 bases, with 10 bases sitting between them. Germline CDR1 reads ENHRY; CDR2 reads SYGVKD. The CDR3 loop is CAIRAGDYGYTF. For the CDR3, the DNA is TGTGCCATCCGGGCAGGGGACTATGGCTACACCTTC.

CDR3 residues: CASIGLAGGPREQYF. CDR3 bases: TGCGCCAGCATTGGCCTAGCGGGGGGACCCAGAGAGCAGTACTTC. The chain combines TRBV10-2 with TRBJ2-7; 11 nucleotides line up with TRBD2. J was trimmed by 7 bases and V by 7 bases; bases with no gene match: 12. The germline gives CDR1 WSHSY, CDR2 SAAADI. The CDR3 covers 15 residues.

V gene TRBV6-1 combines with J gene TRBJ2-1; 7 positions match TRBD2. This CDR3 region has 14 residues. Losses at the gene ends were 3 bases for V and 8 bases for J; bases not matched to a gene: 7. Germline loops: CDR1 MNHNS, CDR2 SASEGT. CDR3 amino acids: CASSDIAGGDEQFF. The CDR3 DNA reads as TGTGCCAGCAGTGATATCGCTGGGGGGGATGAGCAGTTCTTC.

The chain employs TRBV13 and TRBJ1-1; D is possibly TRBD1 (5 bases). Looked up from germline, CDR1 is PRHDT and CDR2 is FYEKMQ (reference sequence). Trimming stripped 1 base from V and 7 bases from J, with 10 bases between. This CDR3 is built from 13 residues. In DNA form, the CDR3 reads TGTGCCAGCAGCTTAGTTCCTACAGGTGAAGCTTTCTTT. Its translation: CASSLVPTGEAFF.